This entry lists 21 T cell receptor beta chains sequenced from one sample in a study of blood T cell repertoires in COVID-19. Here immunoSEQ multiplex PCR was the method, and the copy in TCRdb shows in-frame clones only, minus some. Here the sample spans approximately 200,000 clones, 86% being singletons. Specimen: PBMCs or T cells enriched from blood (not recorded which). The receptors here all came from a woman aged 25-40 years who had been exposed to COVID-19.

This chain connects TRBV30 to TRBJ1-4; D unresolved. V was clipped by 0 bases and J by 7 bases, with 9 bases between them. Per the germline V gene, CDR1 is GTSNPN and CDR2 is SVGIG (reference sequence). This CDR3 region has 13 residues. The CDR3 sequence: CAWSVIQSEKLFF. The DNA for the CDR3 is TGTGCCTGGAGTGTGATACAGTCTGAAAAACTGTTTTTT. Complete variable domain (other parts from reference TRBV30 and TRBJ1-4): SQTIHQWPATLVQPVGSPLSLECTVEGTSNPNLYWYRQAAGRGLQLLFYSVGIGQISSEVPQNLSASRPQDRQFILSSKKLLLSDSGFYLCAWSVIQSEKLFFGSGTQLSVL.

V is TRBV15 and J is TRBJ1-2; possible D gene TRBD1, 5 bases. Trimming removed 9 bases at V and 2 bases at J, with 16 bases between. Germline V lookup: CDR1 LNHNV, CDR2 YYDKDF (reference sequence). This CDR3 has 14 amino acids. CDR3: CATGDSNRNYGYTF. In DNA, the CDR3 is TGTGCCACAGGGGATTCTAATAGGAACTATGGCTACACCTTC.

The chain recombines TRBV5-1 with TRBJ2-1; 9 bases agree with TRBD2. There are 16 residues in the CDR3. Trimming removed 0 bases from V and 5 bases from J; junction bases left unmatched: 6. The V gene's germline CDR1 is SGHRS and CDR2 YFSETQ. This chain's CDR3 is CASSLVKRGANNEQFF. CDR3 nucleotide sequence: TGCGCCAGCAGCTTGGTTAAGCGGGGGGCTAACAATGAGCAGTTCTTC.

Regarding this clone: This sample also contains other DNA sequences that code for the same CDR3. CDR3 protein: CASSQVGTGSYEQYF. The CDR3 region has the DNA TGTGCCAGCAGCCAAGTTGGCACAGGCTCCTACGAGCAGTACTTC. J is TRBJ2-7 and V is TRBV3-1 (or the pseudogene TRBV3-2); possible D gene TRBD1, 5 bases. With 1 base removed from V and 0 bases from J, the gap between germline ends came to 10 bases. Germline values: CDR1 LGHDT, CDR2 YNNKEL (reference sequence). The CDR3 has 15 residues.

V and J are TRBV9 and TRBJ1-2; 7 bases fit TRBD1. There are 14 residues in the CDR3. Germline V CDR1 and CDR2: SGDLS, YYNGEE. The J segment lost 7 bases and the V segment lost 4 bases, leaving 10 bases of the junction unmatched. The CDR3, as DNA: TGTGCCAGCAGCTCATTAGACAGGGTTGGTGGCTACACCTTC. It specifies CASSSLDRVGGYTF.

The genes are TRBV7-2 and TRBJ2-1, with D possibly being TRBD1 (5 bases). V was cut by 0 bases and J by 2 bases, with 8 bases left in between. The germline gives CDR1 SGHTA, CDR2 FQGNSA. The CDR3 has 15 amino acids. CDR3 loop: CASSLAGATYNEQFF. The CDR3, as DNA: TGTGCCAGCAGCTTAGCTGGGGCCACCTACAATGAGCAGTTCTTC. Using reference TRBV7-2 and TRBJ2-1 for the parts outside the CDR3, the full variable domain is GAGVSQSPSNKVTEKGKDVELRCDPISGHTALYWYRQSLGQGLEFLIYFQGNSAPDKSGLPSDRFSAERTGGSVSTLTIQRTQQEDSAVYLCASSLAGATYNEQFFGPGTRLTVL.

J is TRBJ1-5 and V is TRBV11-2; 7 positions match TRBD1. The germline V gene encodes CDR1 SGHAT and CDR2 FQNNGV. The CDR3 loop spans 17 amino acids. Losses at the gene ends were 5 bases for V and 0 bases for J; bases not matched to a gene: 10. CDR3 in DNA: TGTGCCAGCAGCCTCGGGACAGACGTTCCTAGCAATCAGCCCCAGCATTTT. This codes for CASSLGTDVPSNQPQHF.

The chain employs TRBV5-1 and TRBJ1-1; no definite D call. The length of the CDR3 is 14 residues. V lost 1 base and J 1 base, leaving 8 bases between the germline ends. Germline CDR1 SGHRS, CDR2 YFSETQ. The CDR3 DNA follows: TGCGCCAGCAGCTTGAATCGAGGGAACACTGAAGCTTTCTTT. This codes for CASSLNRGNTEAFF.

The rearrangement uses TRBV3-1 (or the pseudogene TRBV3-2) and TRBJ2-2; D may be TRBD1 (6 bases). V gave up 4 bases and J gave up 6 bases, with 15 bases separating them. Germline V gene sequence: CDR1 LGHDT, CDR2 YNNKEL (reference sequence). The CDR3 runs to 15 residues. The CDR3 region has the DNA TGTGCCAGCAGCCCGTTACAGGGTCGTCCCGGGGAGCTGTTTTTT. Encoded protein: CASSPLQGRPGELFF.

The V and J genes are TRBV4-2 and TRBJ2-3, with D tentatively TRBD1 (5 bases). Germline CDR1 is LGHNA and CDR2 is YNFKEQ. The CDR3 loop spans 15 amino acids. V was cut by 1 base and J by 2 bases, with 10 bases left in between. For the CDR3, the DNA is TGTGCCAGCAGCCAAGCCAGGGCCCCCACAGATACGCAGTATTTT. Translating gives CASSQARAPTDTQYF.

V is TRBV7-2 and J is TRBJ2-5; perhaps TRBD1 as D (5 bases). The CDR3 runs 14 residues. Germline CDR1 is SGHTA and CDR2 is FQGNSA. Trimming cost V 1 base and J 5 bases, with 11 bases left between them. CDR3 DNA: TGTGCCAGCAGCTTAGAGGCAGGGCGGGAGACCCAGTACTTC. This codes for CASSLEAGRETQYF.

This chain uses TRBV29-1 with TRBJ2-3; D unresolved. This CDR3 has 12 residues. Germline V gene sequence: CDR1 SQVTM, CDR2 ANQGSEA. Trimming removed 1 base from V and 5 bases from J, with 7 bases in between. The CDR3 is CSVEGSGDTQYF. The CDR3 bases are TGCAGCGTTGAAGGCTCGGGAGATACGCAGTATTTT.

The V gene is TRBV6-5, the J gene TRBJ1-2, with TRBD1 matching over 9 bases. The CDR3 covers 14 residues. Germline loops: CDR1 MNHEY, CDR2 SVGAGI. The junction had 8 bases not matched to a gene; V was cut back by 5 bases and J by 7 bases. The CDR3 reads CASSRGQGFRGYTF. CDR3 DNA: TGTGCCAGCAGTCGGGGACAGGGTTTCCGTGGCTACACCTTC.

V usage is TRBV10-3 and J usage is TRBJ2-7, with D maybe TRBD2 (6 bases). Germline values: CDR1 ENHRY, CDR2 SYGVKD. This CDR3 region has 15 residues. V dropped 7 bases and J dropped 4 bases, with 20 bases sitting between them. The CDR3 DNA reads TGTGCCATCAAAGGGGACTTACTCGATGTTTACGAGCAGTACTTC. Translating it yields CAIKGDLLDVYEQYF.

The V call is TRBV27, the J call TRBJ2-2, with D tentatively TRBD1 (6 bases). Per germline, CDR1 MNHEY and CDR2 SMNVEV (reference sequence). The germline V and J ends were trimmed by 5 bases and 3 bases, with 13 bases remaining between them. The CDR3 spans 15 residues. CDR3 amino acids: CASSTYRDDTGELFF. The DNA for the CDR3 is TGTGCCAGCAGTACCTACAGGGATGACACCGGGGAGCTGTTTTTT.

The chain has TRBV3-1 (or the pseudogene TRBV3-2) and TRBJ2-6; D is unresolved. The CDR3 is made up of 16 amino acids. Germline-derived CDR1 and CDR2 are LGHDT and YNNKEL (reference sequence). The V gene lost 1 base and the J gene lost 0 bases, with 7 bases spanning the gap. CDR3 in amino acids: CASSQGVLSGANVLTF. Here the CDR3 DNA reads TGTGCCAGCAGCCAAGGTGTCCTCTCTGGGGCCAACGTCCTGACTTTC.

The chain uses TRBV29-1 and TRBJ2-3; 7 bases align to TRBD1. Germline values: CDR1 SQVTM, CDR2 ANQGSEA. The CDR3 has 12 amino acids. CDR3 sequence (DNA): TGCAGTTTTAAAGGGGGCCCCGATACGCAGTATTTT. The encoded protein is CSFKGGPDTQYF.

The CDR3 DNA is TGTGCCAGTAGTATGGGCCAGGGCCCGAACACTGAAGCTTTCTTT. It specifies CASSMGQGPNTEAFF. V usage is TRBV19 and J usage is TRBJ1-1, with D possibly being TRBD1 (5 bases). The CDR3 has 15 amino acids. CDR1 is LNHDA and CDR2 is SQIVND in the germline V gene (reference sequence). Trimming cost V 3 bases and J 1 base, with 12 bases left between them. The full variable domain, completed using reference TRBV19 and TRBJ1-1, is DGGITQSPKYLFRKEGQNVTLSCEQNLNHDAMYWYRQDPGQGLRLIYYSQIVNDFQKGDIAEGYSVSREKKESFPLTVTSAQKNPTAFYLCASSMGQGPNTEAFFGQGTRLTVV.

The rearrangement joins TRBV5-4 to TRBJ2-7; weak D call: TRBD1 (5 bases). Germline V gives CDR1 SGHNT, CDR2 YYREEE (reference sequence). CDR3 length equals 18 residues. V was pared by 0 bases and J by 2 bases, with 21 bases between. CDR3: CASSLGGRAHLNPYEQYF. CDR3 nucleotide sequence: TGTGCCAGCAGCTTGGGTGGCAGGGCCCATCTTAACCCCTACGAGCAGTACTTC.

The chain recombines TRBV27 with TRBJ2-1, with TRBD2 matching over 14 bases. CDR1 and CDR2 (germline): MNHEY, SMNVEV (reference sequence). V gave up 6 bases and J gave up 4 bases; unmatched junction bases: 11. The CDR3 totals 18 residues. In DNA, the CDR3 is TGTGCCAGCAGCCGGACTAGCGGGGGGACAACACCATACAATGAGCAGTTCTTC. Translated: CASSRTSGGTTPYNEQFF.

V gene TRBV6-5 combines with J gene TRBJ1-5; 7 nucleotides agree with TRBD1. In germline, CDR1 is MNHEY, CDR2 SVGAGI. Trimming at V came to 0 bases and at J to 6 bases, leaving 5 bases not matched to a gene. CDR3 length equals 15 residues. Here the CDR3 reads CASSYSTGAGQPQHF. The CDR3 nucleotides are TGTGCCAGCAGTTACTCCACAGGGGCGGGTCAGCCCCAGCATTTT.